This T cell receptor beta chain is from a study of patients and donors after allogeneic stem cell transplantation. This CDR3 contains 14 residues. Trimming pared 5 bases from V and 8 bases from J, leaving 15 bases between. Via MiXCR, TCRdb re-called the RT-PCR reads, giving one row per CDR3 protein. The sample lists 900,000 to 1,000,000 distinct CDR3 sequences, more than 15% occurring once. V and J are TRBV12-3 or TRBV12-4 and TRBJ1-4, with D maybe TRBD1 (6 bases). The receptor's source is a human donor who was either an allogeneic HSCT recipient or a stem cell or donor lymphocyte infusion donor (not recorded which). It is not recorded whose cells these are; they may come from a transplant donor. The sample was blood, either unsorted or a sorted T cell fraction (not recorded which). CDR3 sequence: CASSPQGRGEKLFF. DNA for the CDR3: TGTGCCAGCAGTCCCCAGGGGAGGGGAGAAAAACTGTTTTTT.